The clone carrying this T cell receptor beta chain has just a few counts. Individual cDNA molecules each received unique molecular identifiers attached to them. MiXCR, applied by TCRdb to the 5' RACE reads, yields one record per CDR3 protein. The table includes roughly 70,000 distinct CDR3 sequences, approximately 13% detected once. The data were taken from a study of early T cells in non-severe SARS-CoV-2 infection. The clonotype originates from an adult who was a healthcare worker with PCR-confirmed SARS-CoV-2 infection or an uninfected control (not recorded which). Sequenced sample: whole blood.

CDR3 sequence (DNA): TGTGCCACCAGTGACCCGAGACAGGATAATGAAAAACTGTTTTTT. Translating gives CATSDPRQDNEKLFF. V usage is TRBV24-1 and J usage is TRBJ1-4; D is possibly TRBD1 (6 bases). Germline loops: CDR1 KGHDR, CDR2 SFDVKD. The CDR3 contains 15 residues. The V gene lost 4 bases and the J gene lost 4 bases, with 12 bases spanning the gap.